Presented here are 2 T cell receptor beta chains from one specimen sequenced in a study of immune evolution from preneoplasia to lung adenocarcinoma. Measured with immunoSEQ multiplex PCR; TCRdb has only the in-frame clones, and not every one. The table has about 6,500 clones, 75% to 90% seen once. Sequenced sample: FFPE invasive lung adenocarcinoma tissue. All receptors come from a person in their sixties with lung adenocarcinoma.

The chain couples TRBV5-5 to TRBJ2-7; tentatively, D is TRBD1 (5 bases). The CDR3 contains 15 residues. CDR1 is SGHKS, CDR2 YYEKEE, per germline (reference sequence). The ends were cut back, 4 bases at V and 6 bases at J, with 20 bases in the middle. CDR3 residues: CASSPDLGRNSEQYF. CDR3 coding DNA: TGTGCCAGCAGCCCAGACCTGGGGCGAAATAGCGAGCAGTACTTC.

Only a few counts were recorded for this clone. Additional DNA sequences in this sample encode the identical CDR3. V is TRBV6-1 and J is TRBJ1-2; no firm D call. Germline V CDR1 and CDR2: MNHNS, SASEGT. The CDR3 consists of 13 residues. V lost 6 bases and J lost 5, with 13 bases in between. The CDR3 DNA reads TGTGCCAGCAGGGCCCCAGTTAATTATGGCTACACCTTC. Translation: CASRAPVNYGYTF.